This entry features one T cell receptor beta chain sequence. This sample is part of a study of blood T cell repertoires in COVID-19. The wider study: Sources were T cells, B-cell-depleted T cells, or PBMCs; the material itself was cDNA or gDNA.

Per the study methods: Using reference gene primer amplification, nucleated cell counts were estimated. Libraries were prepared by immunoSEQ multiplex PCR; TCRdb keeps only in-frame clonotypes and omits some of them. V, J and clone size derive from that table, while D and trimming were established from the DNA sequence. Of nearly 200,000 clones in the sample, 84% were seen once. The V gene's germline CDR1 is MDHEN and CDR2 SYDVKM. The CDR3 extends over 12 amino acids. Trimming cost V 4 bases and J 3 bases, with 6 bases left between them. V gene TRBV28 combines with J gene TRBJ1-2; no reliable D call. This clonotype was obtained from a human donor in a cohort sampled during active COVID-19. Sequencing used peripheral blood. DNA for the CDR3: TGTGCCAGCAGTTACAGTTACTATGGCTACACCTTC. Protein sequence: CASSYSYYGYTF.